Listed below are T cell receptor beta chains from one sample, sequenced in a study of cytomegalovirus exposure and HLA in healthy donors. Here immunoSEQ multiplex PCR was the method, and the copy in TCRdb shows in-frame clones only, minus some. The sample records under 95,000 clones, about nine tenths being singletons. The sequenced sample consisted of PBMCs. These receptors were collected from a man aged 30-40 years in good health and CMV-seronegative. Both conserved end residues are part of each CDR3. The D gene is left open where the match is weak. Where a row states a size, it is once, few, many or the class of an expanded clone; other rows omit it.

v_gene: TRBV30
j_gene: TRBJ2-3
len: 13
abundance: .
d_gene: .
CDR3nt: TGTGCCTGGAGTAAGGGGGGGGCAGATACGCAGTATTTT
CDR3aa: CAWSKGGADTQYF

v_gene: TRBV29-1
j_gene: TRBJ1-5
len: 15
abundance: .
d_gene: TRBD1
CDR3nt: TGCAGCGTTGGGACAGGGGGAAATAGCAATCAGCCCCAGCATTTT
CDR3aa: CSVGTGGNSNQPQHF

v_gene: TRBV5-1
j_gene: TRBJ2-7
len: 16
abundance: few
d_gene: TRBD2
CDR3nt: TGCGCCAGCAGTCCCGGGACTAGCGGGAGTCGGTACGAGCAGTACTTC
CDR3aa: CASSPGTSGSRYEQYF

v_gene: TRBV19
j_gene: TRBJ1-5
len: 17
abundance: .
d_gene: .
CDR3nt: TGTGCCAGTAGTATTTCCGTTTGGGTTGGAGACAATCAGCCCCAGCATTTT
CDR3aa: CASSISVWVGDNQPQHF

v_gene: TRBV30
j_gene: TRBJ2-3
len: 18
abundance: .
d_gene: TRBD2
CDR3nt: TGTGCCTGGACTAAAGAGGGACTAGCGGGACCTAGCACAGATACGCAGTATTTT
CDR3aa: CAWTKEGLAGPSTDTQYF

v_gene: TRBV30
j_gene: TRBJ2-7
len: 11
abundance: .
d_gene: .
CDR3nt: TGTGCCTGGAGCGCGGTATACGAGCAGTACTTC
CDR3aa: CAWSAVYEQYF

v_gene: TRBV30
j_gene: TRBJ2-7
len: 15
abundance: .
d_gene: TRBD2
CDR3nt: TGTGCCTGGAGATCCCCCCCGCTACGAGCGGGGGAGCAGTACTTC
CDR3aa: CAWRSPPLRAGEQYF

v_gene: TRBV18
j_gene: TRBJ1-2
len: 14
abundance: .
d_gene: .
CDR3nt: TGTGCCAGCTCACCAGCCCCGACAGTCTATGGCTACACCTTC
CDR3aa: CASSPAPTVYGYTF

v_gene: TRBV6-6
j_gene: TRBJ2-5
len: 16
abundance: .
d_gene: TRBD2
CDR3nt: TGTGCCGGCAGTTTCTCCCTACTAGCGGGGAAAGAGACCCAGTACTTC
CDR3aa: CAGSFSLLAGKETQYF

v_gene: TRBV19
j_gene: TRBJ2-6
len: 16
abundance: .
d_gene: TRBD2
CDR3nt: TGTGCCACCGCCCCCATGCGGGGGTCTGGGGCCAACGTCCTGACTTTC
CDR3aa: CATAPMRGSGANVLTF

v_gene: TRBV27
j_gene: TRBJ1-5
len: 15
abundance: .
d_gene: .
CDR3nt: TGTGCCAGCAGTCTCTTTGGACAAAGCAATCAGCCCCAGCATTTT
CDR3aa: CASSLFGQSNQPQHF

v_gene: TRBV29-1
j_gene: TRBJ1-1
len: 13
abundance: .
d_gene: TRBD1
CDR3nt: TGCAGCGTTGATATGGGACAGGGAACTGAAGCTTTCTTT
CDR3aa: CSVDMGQGTEAFF

v_gene: TRBV9
j_gene: TRBJ2-3
len: 16
abundance: once
d_gene: TRBD2
CDR3nt: TGTGCCAGCAGCGTAGGCACTAGCGGGTCCACAGATACGCAGTATTTT
CDR3aa: CASSVGTSGSTDTQYF

v_gene: TRBV2
j_gene: TRBJ1-5
len: 13
abundance: few
d_gene: .
CDR3nt: TGTGCCAGCGCCAGATGGAGCAATCAGCCCCAGCATTTT
CDR3aa: CASARWSNQPQHF

v_gene: TRBV7-9
j_gene: TRBJ1-1
len: 17
abundance: .
d_gene: .
CDR3nt: TGTGCCAGCAGCTCGACGGAACGGGAGAGGGGACGGGATGAAGCTTTCTTT
CDR3aa: CASSSTERERGRDEAFF

v_gene: TRBV29-1
j_gene: TRBJ2-3
len: 13
abundance: .
d_gene: .
CDR3nt: TGCAGCGTTGTGGTAACTAGTTCGGATACGCAGTATTTT
CDR3aa: CSVVVTSSDTQYF

v_gene: TRBV2
j_gene: TRBJ1-5
len: 15
abundance: .
d_gene: TRBD1
CDR3nt: TGTGCCAGCAGTTCACAGGGGGCCGGCAATCAGCCCCAGCATTTT
CDR3aa: CASSSQGAGNQPQHF

v_gene: TRBV27
j_gene: TRBJ2-3
len: 15
abundance: .
d_gene: TRBD2
CDR3nt: TGTGCCAGCAGTCCGGGGGGGTACGGGACAGATACGCAGTATTTT
CDR3aa: CASSPGGYGTDTQYF

v_gene: TRBV6-5
j_gene: TRBJ1-2
len: 15
abundance: .
d_gene: TRBD1
CDR3nt: TGTGCCAGCAGTGGGCCGGGACAGGCCCTCTATGGCTACACCTTC
CDR3aa: CASSGPGQALYGYTF

v_gene: TRBV11-2
j_gene: TRBJ2-5
len: 14
abundance: .
d_gene: TRBD1
CDR3nt: TGTGCCAGCAGCTACAGGGGGCAGGGAGAGACCCAGTACTTC
CDR3aa: CASSYRGQGETQYF